These 13 T cell receptor beta chains share one sample of origin, sequenced in a study of blood T cell repertoires in COVID-19. Some clones are missing from TCRdb's copy, which holds only in-frame ones; the method was immunoSEQ multiplex PCR. The sample includes 150,000 to 200,000 clones, under 85% of them seen just once. Sequenced material: PBMCs or T cells enriched from blood (not recorded which). The receptor source for this set is a man aged 50 or older who had recovered from COVID-19.

This clone appeared once. The chain combines TRBV6-6 with TRBJ2-7, with D perhaps TRBD1 (6 bases). Germline V gene data show CDR1 as MNHNY and CDR2 as SVGAGI (reference sequence). The CDR3 length is 14 residues. Trimming removed 7 bases from V and 3 bases from J, with 16 bases in between. Here the CDR3 DNA reads TGTGCCAGCACTACACAGGGTGTAAGCTACGAGCAGTACTTC. Translating it yields CASTTQGVSYEQYF.

The chain combines TRBV19 with TRBJ1-5; 7 bases line up with TRBD1. V trimming: 7 bases; J trimming: 0 bases; junction bases outside the gene matches: 6. CDR1 is LNHDA and CDR2 is SQIVND in the germline V gene (reference sequence). The CDR3 extends over 15 amino acids. This CDR3 is CASTLTGYSNQPQHF. The DNA of the CDR3 is TGTGCCAGTACATTGACAGGGTATAGCAATCAGCCCCAGCATTTT.

CDR3 nucleotide sequence: TGTGCCAGCAGCTTAAAGGGGGAGTACCAAGAGACCCAGTACTTC. Translating gives CASSLKGEYQETQYF. This chain links TRBV7-3 with TRBJ2-5; D may be TRBD1 (6 bases). Germline V gene data show CDR1 as SGHTA and CDR2 as FQGTGA. This CDR3 comprises 15 residues. The ends were cut back, 1 base at V and 0 bases at J, with 9 bases in the middle.

The sample holds one count of this clone. CDR3 bases: TGTGCCAGCAGCGACAGGGGGCTTACTGAAGCTTTCTTT. Its protein product is CASSDRGLTEAFF. The chain links TRBV3-1 (or the pseudogene TRBV3-2) to TRBJ1-1, with 10 bases lining up with TRBD1. Unmatched junction bases numbered 2, after V lost 5 bases and J lost 5 bases. The CDR3 consists of 13 residues. CDR1 is LGHDT and CDR2 is YNNKEL in the germline V gene (reference sequence).

The chain combines TRBV29-1 with TRBJ1-3; perhaps TRBD1 as D (5 bases). Germline CDR1 is SQVTM and CDR2 is ANQGSEA. The germline V and J ends were trimmed by 3 bases and 0 bases, with 12 bases remaining between them. The CDR3 is 15 amino acids. The CDR3 nucleotides are TGCAGCGTTGATAGTACGGGGGACTCTGGAAACACCATATATTTT. Its protein is CSVDSTGDSGNTIYF.

The chain links TRBV7-2 to TRBJ1-3, with D maybe TRBD1 (5 bases). The CDR3 sequence is 16 residues long. The V and J ends lost 3 bases and 0 bases respectively, with 12 bases between them. Germline V gene data show CDR1 as SGHTA and CDR2 as FQGNSA. CDR3 amino acids: CASSFFGGSSGNTIYF. CDR3 nucleotides: TGTGCCAGCAGCTTTTTTGGGGGGAGCTCTGGAAACACCATATATTTT.

V usage is TRBV2 and J usage is TRBJ2-1, with 9 bases identical to TRBD2. CDR3 length: 15 residues. V lost 6 bases and J lost 4; bases outside the gene matches: 7. Germline V lookup: CDR1 SNHLY, CDR2 FYNNEI. In nucleotides, the CDR3 is TGTGCCAGCAGAGTAAGCGGGGGGCCGTACAATGAGCAGTTCTTC. Its protein is CASRVSGGPYNEQFF.

The rearrangement uses TRBV6-5 and TRBJ1-4; D remains unclear. The CDR3 covers 13 residues. V gave up 6 bases and J gave up 14 bases, with 19 bases separating them. Germline V gene lookup returns CDR1 MNHEY and CDR2 SVGAGI. The DNA of the CDR3 is TGTGCCAGCAGCAACCCGCTTACTCGCGAGCTGTTTTTT. This codes for CASSNPLTRELFF.

The chain has TRBV7-2 and TRBJ2-3; D unclear. This CDR3 contains 15 residues. Trimming took 5 bases from V and 3 from J, leaving 15 bases between them. Germline CDR1 is SGHTA and CDR2 is FQGNSA. The CDR3 here is CASSTRSSRTDTQYF. CDR3 nucleotides: TGTGCCAGCAGCACTCGGTCGTCCAGGACAGATACGCAGTATTTT.

This clone appeared once. The chain is built from TRBV27 and TRBJ2-3, with 15 bases that match TRBD2. There are 17 residues in the CDR3. J was trimmed by 2 bases and V by 2 bases; bases with no gene match: 2. Germline V lookup: CDR1 MNHEY, CDR2 SMNVEV (reference sequence). The CDR3 sequence is CASSLGTSGGPTDTQYF. DNA of the CDR3: TGTGCCAGCAGTTTAGGGACTAGCGGGGGGCCCACAGATACGCAGTATTTT.

The gene calls are TRBV7-9 and TRBJ2-2, with TRBD1 as a possible D gene (5 bases). The CDR3 has 14 residues. Germline CDR1 and CDR2: SEHNR and FQNEAQ (reference sequence). V dropped 5 bases and J dropped 6 bases, with 13 bases sitting between them. The CDR3 is CASSQLRVSGELFF. The CDR3 DNA reads TGTGCCAGCAGCCAGCTCAGGGTATCCGGGGAGCTGTTTTTT.

This clone appeared a few times. The rearrangement uses TRBV30 and TRBJ1-2; D is possibly TRBD1 (5 bases). Germline CDR1 reads GTSNPN; CDR2 reads SVGIG (reference sequence). The V end was cut by 4 bases, the J end by 4 bases, with 10 bases between. The CDR3 loop spans 12 amino acids. In nucleotides, the CDR3 is TGTGCCTGGAAGGCCAGGGCCTATGGCTACACCTTC. Translated: CAWKARAYGYTF.

The chain is built from TRBV2 and TRBJ1-6; 7 bases line up with TRBD1. The CDR3 contains 15 residues. CDR1 SNHLY and CDR2 FYNNEI come from the germline V gene. The V segment lost 3 bases and the J segment 11 bases; nucleotides outside the gene matches: 10. The CDR3 is CASSDPTGLGTPLHF. In DNA, the CDR3 is TGTGCCAGCAGTGACCCGACAGGGCTCGGTACACCCCTCCACTTT.